Shown below are 14 T cell receptor beta chains from a single sample sequenced in a study of Ad26.COV2.S vaccination and SARS-CoV-2 variants. The table came from immunoSEQ multiplex PCR; TCRdb's copy has only in-frame clones and leaves some out. The sample includes roughly 680,000 clones, around 92% seen only once; the top ten take around 1.5%. Treatment meaning: around 19 received Ad26.COV2.S at low or high dose, single or two shots; 5 received placebo; per-sample allocation not given. The investigators took samples on day 63 after the first vaccine or placebo injection. The sample was peripheral blood, taken in a trial of Ad26.COV2.S vaccine versus placebo. These receptors all stem from a person aged 18 to 65 who received the Ad26.COV2.S COVID-19 vaccine or a placebo.

This chain links TRBV19 with TRBJ1-4; D may be TRBD1 (5 bases). The germline V gene has CDR1 LNHDA and CDR2 SQIVND (reference sequence). V lost 1 base and J lost 10, with 16 bases in between. This CDR3 spans 15 amino acids. The DNA of the CDR3 is TGTGCCAGTAGTATAGCTCCGGCCAGGGCTGTAAAACTGTTTTTT. As protein: CASSIAPARAVKLFF.

The chain recombines TRBV12-5 with TRBJ1-6, with D uncertain. CDR1 LGHNT and CDR2 FRNRAP come from the germline V gene. This CDR3 contains 18 residues. Deletions cut 0 bases from V and 6 bases from J, with 18 bases between. The CDR3 DNA follows: TGTGCTAGTGGTTTGGTACCAAGTAATCCAGCTTCTAATTCACCCCTCCACTTT. Translating gives CASGLVPSNPASNSPLHF.

This rearrangement joins TRBV10-3 to TRBJ2-5, with 9 positions matching TRBD1. The V gene's germline CDR1 is ENHRY and CDR2 SYGVKD. CDR3 size: 13 residues. J gave up 3 bases and V 5 bases, and 1 base lay outside the gene matches. CDR3 region: CAISWDREETQYF. CDR3 DNA: TGTGCCATCAGTTGGGACAGGGAAGAGACCCAGTACTTC.

The chain is built from TRBV6-5 and TRBJ2-3, with 7 bases matching TRBD1. J gave up 2 bases and V 7 bases, and 6 bases lay outside the gene matches. This CDR3 is 14 amino acids long. CDR1 is MNHEY, CDR2 SVGAGI, per germline. CDR3 sequence reads: CASTRDSFTDTQYF. As DNA, the CDR3 is TGTGCCAGCACCCGGGACAGCTTCACAGATACGCAGTATTTT.

The chain couples TRBV7-2 to TRBJ2-7; 9 bases match TRBD1. J was trimmed by 12 bases and V by 5 bases; bases with no gene match: 5. CDR1 and CDR2 (germline): SGHTA, FQGNSA. The CDR3 spans 11 residues. The CDR3 protein is CASSTGQGLYF. CDR3 nucleotide sequence: TGTGCCAGCAGCACCGGACAGGGGCTGTACTTC.

The J gene is TRBJ1-2, the V gene TRBV28; D possibly corresponds to TRBD1 (6 bases). Germline V CDR1 and CDR2: MDHEN, SYDVKM. V lost 2 bases, J lost 8 bases, and 24 bases lay in between. This CDR3 has 17 amino acids. The CDR3 spells CASSLPPGGQGPRGYTF. The CDR3 bases are TGTGCCAGCAGTTTACCCCCCGGGGGCCAGGGCCCTAGAGGCTACACCTTC.

The rearrangement links TRBV6-6 to TRBJ2-2, with unresolved D. Deletions cut 6 bases from V and 7 bases from J, with 15 bases between. Looked up from germline, CDR1 is MNHNY and CDR2 is SVGAGI (reference sequence). This CDR3 has 14 residues. CDR3 sequence: CASSPTLIDGELFF. In DNA, the CDR3 is TGTGCCAGCAGCCCGACTCTGATCGACGGGGAGCTGTTTTTT.

The chain links TRBV6-5 to TRBJ2-7; 12 bases agree with TRBD2. Germline V lookup: CDR1 MNHEY, CDR2 SVGAGI. The V gene end was trimmed by 6 bases and the J gene end by 1 base; junction bases not matched to a gene: 4. This CDR3 has 15 amino acids. CDR3 amino acids: CASRSGTSGSYEQYF. The CDR3 DNA reads as TGTGCCAGCAGATCCGGGACTAGCGGGTCCTACGAGCAGTACTTC.

The J gene is TRBJ1-1, the V gene TRBV24-1, with D unresolved. The CDR3 spans 11 residues. Between the trimmed V and J ends, which lost 3 bases and 6 bases, there was a span of 4 bases. The V gene's germline CDR1 is KGHDR and CDR2 SFDVKD. The CDR3 protein is CATSDPPEAFF. The CDR3 DNA follows: TGTGCCACCAGTGATCCACCTGAAGCTTTCTTT.

The chain has TRBV18 and TRBJ1-6; possibly TRBD1 for D (5 bases). The length of the CDR3 is 14 residues. Trimming took 6 bases from V and 8 from J, leaving 14 bases between them. The germline V gene has CDR1 KGHSH and CDR2 LQKENI. CDR3: CASSPGAADSPLHF. CDR3 coding DNA: TGTGCCAGCTCCCCCGGGGCAGCCGATTCACCCCTCCACTTT. Together with reference TRBV18 and TRBJ1-6, the CDR3 gives the full variable domain: NAGVMQNPRHLVRRRGQEARLRCSPMKGHSHVYWYRQLPEEGLKFMVYLQKENIIDESGMPKERFSAEFPKEGPSILRIQQVVRGDSAAYFCASSPGAADSPLHFGNGTRLTVT.

V usage is TRBV19 and J usage is TRBJ1-1; D is possibly TRBD1 (6 bases). The V gene's germline CDR1 is LNHDA and CDR2 SQIVND (reference sequence). This CDR3 is 9 amino acids long. The germline V and J ends were trimmed by 8 bases and 13 bases, with 11 bases remaining between them. The CDR3 sequence: CASRQDFFF. The CDR3 coding sequence is TGTGCCAGTCGACAGGATTTTTTCTTT.

The chain uses TRBV27 and TRBJ2-7; D might be TRBD2 (6 bases). The CDR3 covers 15 residues. Germline CDR1 reads MNHEY; CDR2 reads SMNVEV (reference sequence). The germline V and J ends were trimmed by 5 bases and 1 base, with 15 bases remaining between them. CDR3 DNA: TGTGCCAGCAGTCCATCAGCGGGTAATTCCTACGAGCAGTACTTC. Residues: CASSPSAGNSYEQYF.

The chain joins TRBV7-9 to TRBJ1-6; TRBD1 aligns across 7 bases. Trimming removed 1 base from V and 0 bases from J; junction bases left unmatched: 3. The germline V gene encodes CDR1 SEHNR and CDR2 FQNEAQ (reference sequence). The CDR3 length is 17 residues. The CDR3 sequence: CASSLGHRGSYNSPLHF. The CDR3 bases are TGTGCCAGCAGCTTAGGTCACAGGGGCTCCTATAATTCACCCCTCCACTTT.

This chain uses TRBV4-1 with TRBJ1-6; D gene unclear. CDR3 length: 13 residues. The V and J ends lost 0 bases and 10 bases respectively, with 7 bases between them. The germline CDR1 and CDR2 sequences are MGHRA and YSYEKL. CDR3 DNA sequence: TGCGCCAGCAGCCAAGATCCGGGATCACCCCTCCACTTT. Protein: CASSQDPGSPLHF.